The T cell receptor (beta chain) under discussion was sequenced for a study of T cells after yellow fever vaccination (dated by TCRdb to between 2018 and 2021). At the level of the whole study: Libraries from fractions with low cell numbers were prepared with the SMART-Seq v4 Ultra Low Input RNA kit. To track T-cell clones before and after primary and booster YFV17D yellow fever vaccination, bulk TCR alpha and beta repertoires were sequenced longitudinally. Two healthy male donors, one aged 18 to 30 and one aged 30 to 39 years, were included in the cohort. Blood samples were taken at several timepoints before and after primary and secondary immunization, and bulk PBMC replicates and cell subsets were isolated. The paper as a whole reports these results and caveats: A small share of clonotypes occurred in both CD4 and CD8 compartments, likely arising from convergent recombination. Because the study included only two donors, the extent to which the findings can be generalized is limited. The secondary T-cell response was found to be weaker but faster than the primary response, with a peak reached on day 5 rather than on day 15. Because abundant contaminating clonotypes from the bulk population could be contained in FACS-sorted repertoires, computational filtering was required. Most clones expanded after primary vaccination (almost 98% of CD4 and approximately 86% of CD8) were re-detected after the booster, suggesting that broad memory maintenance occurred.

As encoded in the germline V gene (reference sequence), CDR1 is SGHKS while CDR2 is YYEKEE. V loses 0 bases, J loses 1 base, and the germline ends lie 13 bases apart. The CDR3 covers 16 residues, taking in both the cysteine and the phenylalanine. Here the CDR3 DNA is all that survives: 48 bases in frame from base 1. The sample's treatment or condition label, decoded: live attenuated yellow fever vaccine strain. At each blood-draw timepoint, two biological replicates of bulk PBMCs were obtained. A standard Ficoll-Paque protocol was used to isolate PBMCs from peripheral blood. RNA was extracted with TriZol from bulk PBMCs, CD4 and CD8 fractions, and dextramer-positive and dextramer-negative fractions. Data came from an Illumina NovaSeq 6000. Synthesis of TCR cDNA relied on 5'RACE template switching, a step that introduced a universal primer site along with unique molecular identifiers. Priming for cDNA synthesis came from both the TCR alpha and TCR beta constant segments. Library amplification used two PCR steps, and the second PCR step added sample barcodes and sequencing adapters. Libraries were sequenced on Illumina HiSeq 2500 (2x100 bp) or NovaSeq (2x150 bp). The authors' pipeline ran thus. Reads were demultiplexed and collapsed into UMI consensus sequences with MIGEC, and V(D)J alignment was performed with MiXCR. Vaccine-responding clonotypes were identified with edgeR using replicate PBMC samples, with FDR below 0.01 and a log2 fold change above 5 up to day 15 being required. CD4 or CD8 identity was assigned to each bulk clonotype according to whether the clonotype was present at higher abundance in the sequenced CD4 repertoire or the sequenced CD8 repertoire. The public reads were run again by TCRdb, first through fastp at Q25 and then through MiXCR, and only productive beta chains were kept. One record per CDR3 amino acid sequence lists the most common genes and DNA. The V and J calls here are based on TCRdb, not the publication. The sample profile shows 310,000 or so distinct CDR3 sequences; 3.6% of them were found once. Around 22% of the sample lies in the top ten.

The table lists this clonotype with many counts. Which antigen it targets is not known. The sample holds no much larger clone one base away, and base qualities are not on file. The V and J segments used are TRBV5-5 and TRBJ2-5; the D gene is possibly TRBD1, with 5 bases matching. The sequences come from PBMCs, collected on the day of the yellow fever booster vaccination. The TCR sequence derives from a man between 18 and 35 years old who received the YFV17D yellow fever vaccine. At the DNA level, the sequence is TGTGCCAGCAGCTTGGAGCAGGGTCGATTCCAAGAGACCCAGTACTTC. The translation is CASSLEQGRFQETQYF.